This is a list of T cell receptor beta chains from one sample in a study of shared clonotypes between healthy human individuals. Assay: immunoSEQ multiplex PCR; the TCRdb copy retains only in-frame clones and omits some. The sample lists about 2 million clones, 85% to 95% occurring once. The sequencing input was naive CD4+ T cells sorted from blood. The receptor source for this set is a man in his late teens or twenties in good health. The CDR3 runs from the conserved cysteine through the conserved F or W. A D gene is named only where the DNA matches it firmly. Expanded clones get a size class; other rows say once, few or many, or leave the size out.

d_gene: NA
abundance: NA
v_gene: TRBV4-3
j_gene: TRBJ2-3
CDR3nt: TGCGCCAGCAGCCAAGATTTGAGTACACCAAGGGGGAGCACAGATACGCAGTATTTT
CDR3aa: CASSQDLSTPRGSTDTQYF

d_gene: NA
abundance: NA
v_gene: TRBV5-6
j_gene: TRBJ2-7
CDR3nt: TGTGCCAGCAGCTTCCTACTGGGTGAGCAGTACTTC
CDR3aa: CASSFLLGEQYF

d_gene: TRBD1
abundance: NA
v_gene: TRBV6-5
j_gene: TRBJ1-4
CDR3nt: TGTGCCAGCGGGGTGACAGGGGCAACTAATGAAAAACTGTTTTTT
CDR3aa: CASGVTGATNEKLFF

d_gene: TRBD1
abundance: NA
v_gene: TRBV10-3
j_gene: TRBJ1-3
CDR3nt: TGTGCCATCAGTGATGGGACAGGGTACGGAAACACCATATATTTT
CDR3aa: CAISDGTGYGNTIYF

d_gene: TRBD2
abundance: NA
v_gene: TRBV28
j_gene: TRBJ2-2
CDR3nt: TGTGCCAGCACCGCCGGGGGGTTGAACACCGGGGAGCTGTTTTTT
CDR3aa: CASTAGGLNTGELFF

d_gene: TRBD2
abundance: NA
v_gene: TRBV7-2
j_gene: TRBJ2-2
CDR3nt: TGTGCCAGCAGCTTAGTGAGCGGGGGCAACACCGGGGAGCTGTTTTTT
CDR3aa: CASSLVSGGNTGELFF

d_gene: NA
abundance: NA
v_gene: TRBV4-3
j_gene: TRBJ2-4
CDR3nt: TGCGCCAGCAGCCAAGATCTGGTGGCACCGAACATTCAGTACTTC
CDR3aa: CASSQDLVAPNIQYF

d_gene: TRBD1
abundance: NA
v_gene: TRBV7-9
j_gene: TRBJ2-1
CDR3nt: TGTGCCAGCAGCTCTGACAGGGGCGTCCCCAATGAGCAGTTCTTC
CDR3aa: CASSSDRGVPNEQFF

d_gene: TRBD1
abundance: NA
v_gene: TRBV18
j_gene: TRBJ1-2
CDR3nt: TGTGCCAGCTCACGTGGGACAGGGACTTTCTCTCTAGGCTACACCTTC
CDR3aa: CASSRGTGTFSLGYTF

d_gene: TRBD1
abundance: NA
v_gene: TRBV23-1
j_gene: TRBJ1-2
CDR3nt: TGCGCCAGCCACGACAGGGTCTACACCTTC
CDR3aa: CASHDRVYTF

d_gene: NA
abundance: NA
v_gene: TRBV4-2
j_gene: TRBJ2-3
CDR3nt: TGTGCCAGCAGCCAAGAGGCGGGTAGCCAAGGCACAGATACGCAGTATTTT
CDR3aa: CASSQEAGSQGTDTQYF

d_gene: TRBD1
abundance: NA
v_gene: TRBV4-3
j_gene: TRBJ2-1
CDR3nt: TGCGCCAGCAGCCAAGATCAACGGACAGGGTTCGACAATGAGCAGTTCTTC
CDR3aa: CASSQDQRTGFDNEQFF

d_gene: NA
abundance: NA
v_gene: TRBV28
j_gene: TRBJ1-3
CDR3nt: TGTGCCAGCAGTTCCCCCACAGCAAGCTCTGGAAACACCATATATTTT
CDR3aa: CASSSPTASSGNTIYF

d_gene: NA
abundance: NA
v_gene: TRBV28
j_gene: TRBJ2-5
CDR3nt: TGTGCCAGCAGCCTGGGAGGAGCAGGACAAGAGACCCAGTACTTC
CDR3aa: CASSLGGAGQETQYF

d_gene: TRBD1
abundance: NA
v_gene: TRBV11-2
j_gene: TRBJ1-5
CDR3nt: TGTGCCAGCAGCTTACAAGGACAGGGAGGCACTCAGCCCCAGCATTTT
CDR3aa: CASSLQGQGGTQPQHF

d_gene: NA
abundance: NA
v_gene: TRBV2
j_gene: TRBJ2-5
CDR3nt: TGTGCCAGCAAGGCGGGGACGGTAGAGACCCAGTACTTC
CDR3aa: CASKAGTVETQYF

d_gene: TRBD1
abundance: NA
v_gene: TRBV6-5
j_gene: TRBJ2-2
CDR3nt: TGTGCCAGCAGCCCGGACAGGGTAATCACCGGGGAGCTGTTTTTT
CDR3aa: CASSPDRVITGELFF

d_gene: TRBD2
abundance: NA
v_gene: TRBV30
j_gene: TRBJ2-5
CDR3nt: TGTGCCTGGTCTAGCGGTCAAGAGACCCAGTACTTC
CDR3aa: CAWSSGQETQYF

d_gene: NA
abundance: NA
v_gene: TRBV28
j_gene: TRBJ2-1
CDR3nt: TGTGCCAGCAGTTTAGATTTCGGATCCTACAATGAGCAGTTCTTC
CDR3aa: CASSLDFGSYNEQFF

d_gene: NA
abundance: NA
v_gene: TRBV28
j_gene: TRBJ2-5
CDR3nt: TGTGCCAGCAGGAAAGGTGGAAAGCAAGAGACCCAGTACTTC
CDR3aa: CASRKGGKQETQYF

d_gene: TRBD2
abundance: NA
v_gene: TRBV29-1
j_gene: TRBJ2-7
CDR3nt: TGCAGCGTTGCTAGCGGGGGATCATTTTACGAGCAGTACTTC
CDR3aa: CSVASGGSFYEQYF

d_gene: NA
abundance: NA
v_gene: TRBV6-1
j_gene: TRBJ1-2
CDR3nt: TGTGCCAGCAGTGAAACAGGGAAGGGCTACACCTTC
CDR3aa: CASSETGKGYTF

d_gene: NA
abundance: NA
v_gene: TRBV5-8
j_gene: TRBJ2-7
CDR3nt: TGTGCCAGCAGCTTGACAGGACCCCGCTACGAGCAGTACTTC
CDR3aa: CASSLTGPRYEQYF

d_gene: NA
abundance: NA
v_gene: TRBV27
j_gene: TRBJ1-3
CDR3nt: TGTGCCAGCAGCCAGGGGACGTCTGGAAACACCATATATTTT
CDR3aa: CASSQGTSGNTIYF

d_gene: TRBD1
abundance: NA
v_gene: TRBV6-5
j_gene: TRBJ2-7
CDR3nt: TGTGCCAGCAGTCGTACTGACAGGGGGCGCCGGGAGCAGTACTTC
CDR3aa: CASSRTDRGRREQYF

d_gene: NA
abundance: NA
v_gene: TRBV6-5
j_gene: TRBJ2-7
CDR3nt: TGTGCCAGCAGAAAGGAGCGGCGTTACGAGCAGTACTTC
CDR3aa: CASRKERRYEQYF

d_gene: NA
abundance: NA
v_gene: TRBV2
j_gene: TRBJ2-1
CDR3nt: TGTGCCAGCGGAGGACGTAGCTCCTACAATGAGCAGTTCTTC
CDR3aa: CASGGRSSYNEQFF

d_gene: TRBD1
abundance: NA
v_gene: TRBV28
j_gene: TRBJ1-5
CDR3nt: TGTGCCAGCAGTTTGGTCGGGACAGGGAGCCAGCCCCAGCATTTT
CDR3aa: CASSLVGTGSQPQHF

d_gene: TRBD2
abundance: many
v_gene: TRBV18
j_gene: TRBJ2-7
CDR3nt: TGTGCCAGCTCACCACAGCCTAGTAGCGGGGGCCACGAGCAGTACTTC
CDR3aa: CASSPQPSSGGHEQYF

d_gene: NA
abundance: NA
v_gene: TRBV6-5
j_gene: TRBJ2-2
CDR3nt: TGTGCCAGCAGTTACTACGAACCCACCGGGGAGCTGTTTTTT
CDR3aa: CASSYYEPTGELFF

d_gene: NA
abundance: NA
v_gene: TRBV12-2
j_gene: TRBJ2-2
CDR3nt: TGTGCAAGTCGCCCGTCGGGGGACACCGGGGAGCTGTTTTTT
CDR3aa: CASRPSGDTGELFF

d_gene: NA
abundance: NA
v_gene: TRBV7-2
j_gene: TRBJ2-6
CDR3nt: TGTGCCAGCAGCTTAGCCCCCCCCGGGGCCAACGTCCTGACTTTC
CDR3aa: CASSLAPPGANVLTF

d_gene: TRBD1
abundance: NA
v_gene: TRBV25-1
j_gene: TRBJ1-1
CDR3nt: TGTGCCAGCAGAGAGACAGGGATGAACACTGAAGCTTTCTTT
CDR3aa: CASRETGMNTEAFF

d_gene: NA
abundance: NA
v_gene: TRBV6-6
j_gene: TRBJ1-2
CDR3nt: TGTGCCAGCAGTTCCCGGGGACGGCCGGTCTATGGCTACACCTTC
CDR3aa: CASSSRGRPVYGYTF

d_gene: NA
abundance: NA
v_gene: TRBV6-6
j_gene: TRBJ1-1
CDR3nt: TGTGCCAGCAGTTACTCTTTCGGCAGGGAGATTGAAGCTTTCTTT
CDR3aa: CASSYSFGREIEAFF

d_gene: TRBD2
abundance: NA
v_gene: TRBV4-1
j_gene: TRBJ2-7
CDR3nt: TGCGCCAGCAGCCAAGATAGGGCGCTAGCGGGCTACGAGCAGTACTTC
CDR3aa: CASSQDRALAGYEQYF

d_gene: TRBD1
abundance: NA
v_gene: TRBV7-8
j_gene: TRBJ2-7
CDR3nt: TGTGCCAGCAGCTTCGCAGGGGGCTCCTACGAGCAGTACTTC
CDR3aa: CASSFAGGSYEQYF

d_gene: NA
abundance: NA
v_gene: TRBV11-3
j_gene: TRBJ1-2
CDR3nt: TGTGCCAGCAGCTCCCGGGGGATCGCCTATGGCTACACCTTC
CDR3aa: CASSSRGIAYGYTF

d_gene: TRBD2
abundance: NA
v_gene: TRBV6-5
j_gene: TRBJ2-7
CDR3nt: TGTGCCAGCAGTTACTCGGGACTAGGTGTATCCGAGCAGTACTTC
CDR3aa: CASSYSGLGVSEQYF

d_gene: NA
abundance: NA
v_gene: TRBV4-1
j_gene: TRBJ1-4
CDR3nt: TGCGCCAGCAGCCAAGATGTGGGGTCGAAACTGTTTTTT
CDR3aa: CASSQDVGSKLFF

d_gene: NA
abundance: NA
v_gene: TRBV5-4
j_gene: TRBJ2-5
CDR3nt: TGTGCCAGCAGCTTGCGGGTCGAGAGCGAAGCCCAGTACTTC
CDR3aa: CASSLRVESEAQYF

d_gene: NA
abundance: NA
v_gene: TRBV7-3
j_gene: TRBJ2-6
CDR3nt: TGTGCCAGCAGCTTGGGGCAGATCAGGCTATCTGGGGCCAACGTCCTGACTTTC
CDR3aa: CASSLGQIRLSGANVLTF

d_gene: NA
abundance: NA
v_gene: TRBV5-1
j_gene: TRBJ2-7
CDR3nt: TGCGCCAGCGGCGGCGGGTCAGCCTACGAGCAGTACTTC
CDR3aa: CASGGGSAYEQYF

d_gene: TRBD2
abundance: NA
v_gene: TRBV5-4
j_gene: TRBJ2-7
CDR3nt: TGTGCCAGCACCCGCGGGGGGGTAACCTACGAGCAGTACTTC
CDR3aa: CASTRGGVTYEQYF

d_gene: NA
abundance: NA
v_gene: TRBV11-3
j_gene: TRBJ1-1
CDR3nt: TGTGCCAGCAGCTTAGGCGGTGAAGCTTTCTTT
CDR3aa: CASSLGGEAFF

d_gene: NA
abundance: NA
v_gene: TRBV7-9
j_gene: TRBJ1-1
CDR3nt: TGTGCCAGCAGCTATACGGGACACGAAAACACTGAAGCTTTCTTT
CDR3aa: CASSYTGHENTEAFF

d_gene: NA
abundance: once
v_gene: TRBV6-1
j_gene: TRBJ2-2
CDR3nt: TGTGCCAGCAGTGCAAAGGGCCCCGGGGAGCTGTTTTTT
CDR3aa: CASSAKGPGELFF

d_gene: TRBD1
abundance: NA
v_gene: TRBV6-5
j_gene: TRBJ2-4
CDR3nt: TGTGCCAGCAGACGGGACAGCCTAGCCAAAAACATTCAGTACTTC
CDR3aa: CASRRDSLAKNIQYF

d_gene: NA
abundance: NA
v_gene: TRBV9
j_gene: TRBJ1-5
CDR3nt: TGTGCCAGCAGCCCGGCGGGGGGCGGTCAGCCCCAGCATTTT
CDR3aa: CASSPAGGGQPQHF

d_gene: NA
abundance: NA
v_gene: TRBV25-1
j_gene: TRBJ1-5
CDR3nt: TGTGCCAGCTCGCCCAGCTTGAGCAATCAGCCCCAGCATTTT
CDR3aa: CASSPSLSNQPQHF

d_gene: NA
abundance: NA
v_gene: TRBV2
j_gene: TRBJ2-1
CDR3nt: TGTGCCAGCAGTGAGGGTGGGAGCTCCCTACGGAATGAGCAGTTCTTC
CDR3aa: CASSEGGSSLRNEQFF